The T cell receptor (beta chain) under discussion was sequenced for a study of cytomegalovirus exposure and HLA in healthy donors. Germline CDR1 reads KGHSH; CDR2 reads LQKENI. The CDR3 totals 14 residues. V lost 2 bases to trimming and J lost 5 bases; unmatched junction nucleotides: 1. About this clone: The antigen remains unidentified.

General study findings and limits: Using the classifier, cytomegalovirus status was reportedly diagnosed with high specificity and sensitivity. For most TCR sequences rarity was the rule, although some public TCRs occurred in many donors. Researchers counted around 170 TCR beta chains as cytomegalovirus-associated.

Measured with immunoSEQ multiplex PCR; TCRdb has only the in-frame clones, and not every one. The sample records 150,000 to 200,000 clones, about 96% being singletons. This clonotype was sampled from a woman under 30 in good health and CMV-seronegative. The V and J genes are TRBV18 and TRBJ2-7; 12 bases match TRBD1. Sequences were obtained from PBMCs. The CDR3 DNA follows: TGTGCCAGCTCACCAGGGACAGGGGGCGACGAGCAGTACTTC. Its translation is CASSPGTGGDEQYF.